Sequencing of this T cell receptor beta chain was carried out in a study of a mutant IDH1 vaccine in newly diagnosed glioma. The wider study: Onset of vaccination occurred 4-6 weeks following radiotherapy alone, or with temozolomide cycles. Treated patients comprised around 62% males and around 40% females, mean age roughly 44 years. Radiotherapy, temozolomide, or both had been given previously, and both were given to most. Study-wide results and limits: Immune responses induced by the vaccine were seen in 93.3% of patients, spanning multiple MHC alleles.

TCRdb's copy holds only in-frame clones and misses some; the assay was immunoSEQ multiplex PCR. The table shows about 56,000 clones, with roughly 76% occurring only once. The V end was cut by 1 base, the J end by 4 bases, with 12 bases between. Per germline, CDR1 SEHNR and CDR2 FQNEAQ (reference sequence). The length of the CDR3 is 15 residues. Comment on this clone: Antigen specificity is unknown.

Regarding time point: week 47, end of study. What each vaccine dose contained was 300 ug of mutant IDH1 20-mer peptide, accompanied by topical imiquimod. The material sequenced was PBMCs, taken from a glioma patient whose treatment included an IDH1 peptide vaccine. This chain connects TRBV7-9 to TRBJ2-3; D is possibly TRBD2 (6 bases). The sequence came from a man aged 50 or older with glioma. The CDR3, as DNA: TGTGCCAGCAGCTTAGAGGGACTTCCCTCAGATACGCAGTATTTT. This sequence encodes CASSLEGLPSDTQYF.